These T cell receptor beta chains were read from a single sample in a study of beta chain features in type 1 diabetes. The table came from immunoSEQ multiplex PCR; TCRdb's copy has only in-frame clones and leaves some out. The sample has hundreds of thousands of clones, 12% to 15% seen once. Sequencing used central memory CD4+ T cells from blood. These receptors all stem from a young man in good health. CDR3s include the opening cysteine and the closing phenylalanine or tryptophan. D genes are given only for firm matches. Where a row states a size, it is once, few, many or the class of an expanded clone; other rows omit it.

d_gene	v_gene	j_gene	abundance	CDR3nt	CDR3aa
-	TRBV7-8	TRBJ2-2	-	TGTGCCAGCAGCTTAACAGCCGGGGAGCTGTTTTTT	CASSLTAGELFF
TRBD1	TRBV19	TRBJ2-2	-	TGTGCCAGTAGTATTTTGGACAGGGCAGCCGGGGAGCTGTTTTTT	CASSILDRAAGELFF
TRBD1	TRBV5-4	TRBJ2-7	-	TGTGCCTCCCAAAGGGGGGACAGGGGTTACGAGCAGTACTTC	CASQRGDRGYEQYF
TRBD1	TRBV6-1	TRBJ2-7	-	TGTGCCAGCAGTGACCGACAGGGGAAGGGGTACTTC	CASSDRQGKGYF
TRBD1	TRBV4-1	TRBJ2-4	few	TGCGCCAGCAGCCCACTCGACCTTGGACAGGGGAAGAACATTCAGTACTTC	CASSPLDLGQGKNIQYF
TRBD1	TRBV7-2	TRBJ1-2	few	TGTGCCAGCAGCTCTCAGACAGGGGAGGTTGGCTACACCTTC	CASSSQTGEVGYTF
-	TRBV7-2	TRBJ1-1	-	TGTGCCAGCAGCCATCGAAACACAGGGAAAACTGAAGCTTTCTTT	CASSHRNTGKTEAFF
TRBD1	TRBV28	TRBJ1-5	-	TGTGCCAGCAGTTTAATTACAGGGGGCCATCAGCCCCAGCATTTT	CASSLITGGHQPQHF
-	TRBV5-4	TRBJ2-3	few	TGTGCCAGCAGCTTAGGGACTGAGCCTTACACAGATACGCAGTATTTT	CASSLGTEPYTDTQYF
-	TRBV5-1	TRBJ1-1	-	TGCGCCAGCAGCTTGGCCCCAGGGATGATGAACACTGAAGCTTTCTTT	CASSLAPGMMNTEAFF
TRBD1	TRBV9	TRBJ1-1	-	TGTGCCAGCGGACAGGGACCCAACACTGAAGCTTTCTTT	CASGQGPNTEAFF
TRBD2	TRBV7-7	TRBJ2-1	few	TGTGCTAGCAGCTTAGATGCGGGAGGGGGTGAGCAGTTCTTC	CASSLDAGGGEQFF
-	TRBV14	TRBJ2-3	-	TGTGCCAGCAGCCATGGGCTCTGGCGGGGCACAGATACGCAGTATTTT	CASSHGLWRGTDTQYF
TRBD2	TRBV7-9	TRBJ2-2	-	TGTGCCAGCAGCTTTCTAGCGGGAGACCTCGTGGGGAACACCGGGGAGCTGTTTTTT	CASSFLAGDLVGNTGELFF
TRBD2	TRBV27	TRBJ2-5	-	TGTGCCAGCAGTTTTTCCGGGCAAAGGGCGGGAGTAACCCCAGGGACCCAGTACTTC	CASSFSGQRAGVTPGTQYF
TRBD2	TRBV2	TRBJ2-1	few	TGTGCCAGCAGTGAGACCATTAGCGGGGGGGGCGATGAGCAGTTCTTC	CASSETISGGGDEQFF
-	TRBV9	TRBJ1-2	few	TGTGCCAGCAGCTTACAGGGAGAGCAGGGCGGCTACACCTTC	CASSLQGEQGGYTF
-	TRBV5-5	TRBJ1-2	few	TGTGCCAGCAGCCATGTTAACTATGGCTACACCTTC	CASSHVNYGYTF
-	TRBV7-3	TRBJ2-1	few	TGTGCCAGCAGCACCGGGCTGGGGCTCATCAATGAGCAGTTCTTC	CASSTGLGLINEQFF
-	TRBV5-4	TRBJ2-1	few	TGTGCCAGCAGCTTGGGGTACGGGTCGTTGAATGAGCAGTTCTTC	CASSLGYGSLNEQFF
-	TRBV4-2	TRBJ2-3	-	TGTGCCAGCAGCCGGGGTTCAGTGGGAGATACGCAGTATTTT	CASSRGSVGDTQYF
-	TRBV18	TRBJ2-3	-	TGTGCCAGCTCACCACCCGCTAGCGTGGGCACAGATACGCAGTATTTT	CASSPPASVGTDTQYF
-	TRBV19	TRBJ1-1	-	TGTGCCAGTAGTCCCCCAGCAGGGAGGACTGAAGCTTTCTTT	CASSPPAGRTEAFF
-	TRBV6-5	TRBJ2-4	few	TGTGCCAGCAGTGAAGGGGGAGGGGGAAACATTCAGTACTTC	CASSEGGGGNIQYF
-	TRBV2	TRBJ2-7	-	TGTGCCATCCAGAAACTAGAGGGGTCCTACGAGCAGTACTTC	CAIQKLEGSYEQYF
-	TRBV9	TRBJ1-3	few	TGTGCCAGCAGCTACCGATTGGGTGGTGGAAACACCATATATTTT	CASSYRLGGGNTIYF
-	TRBV5-5	TRBJ2-7	many	TGTGCCAGCAGCTTGGATCTCAACGAGCAGTACTTC	CASSLDLNEQYF
-	TRBV7-8	TRBJ1-4	few	TGTGCCAGCAGCTTAAGACCCATTCCAAGGGAAAAACTGTTTTTT	CASSLRPIPREKLFF
-	TRBV5-6	TRBJ2-2	few	TGTGCCAGCCGGGGACTGGGGAACACCGGGGAGCTGTTTTTT	CASRGLGNTGELFF
-	TRBV10-3	TRBJ1-6	-	TGTGCCATCAGTGAGTCGGAAGATGAGGCGGGGAGCGCTTCACCCCTCCACTTT	CAISESEDEAGSASPLHF
-	TRBV7-2	TRBJ1-1	-	TGTGCCAGCAGCTTAGCGCGCTTGGGGAGGAACACTGAAGCTTTCTTT	CASSLARLGRNTEAFF
TRBD1	TRBV11-2	TRBJ2-7	few	TGTGCCAGCGAAACCGGGACAGGGACCTACGAGCAGTACTTC	CASETGTGTYEQYF
-	TRBV25-1	TRBJ2-5	-	TGTGCCAGCAGTGGTCCGTGGGAGGAGACCCAGTACTTC	CASSGPWEETQYF